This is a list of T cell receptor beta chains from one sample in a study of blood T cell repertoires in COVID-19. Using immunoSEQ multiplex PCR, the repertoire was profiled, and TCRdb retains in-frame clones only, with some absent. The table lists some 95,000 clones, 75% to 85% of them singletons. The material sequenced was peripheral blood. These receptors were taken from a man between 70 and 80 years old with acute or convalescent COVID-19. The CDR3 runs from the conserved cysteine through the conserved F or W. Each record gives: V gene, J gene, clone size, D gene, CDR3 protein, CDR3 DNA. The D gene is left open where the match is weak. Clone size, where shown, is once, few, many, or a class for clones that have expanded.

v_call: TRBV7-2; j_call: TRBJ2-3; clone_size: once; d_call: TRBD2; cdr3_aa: CASSPSGSSTDTQYF; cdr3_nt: TGTGCCAGCAGTCCCAGCGGGAGTAGCACAGATACGCAGTATTTT
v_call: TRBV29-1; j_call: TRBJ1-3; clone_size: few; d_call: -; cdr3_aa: CSVRGSGNTIYF; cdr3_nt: TGCAGCGTGAGAGGCTCTGGAAACACCATATATTTT
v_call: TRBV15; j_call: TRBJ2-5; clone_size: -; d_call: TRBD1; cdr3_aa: CATSREGQGARETQYF; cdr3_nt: TGTGCCACCAGCAGGGAGGGACAGGGGGCGAGGGAGACCCAGTACTTC
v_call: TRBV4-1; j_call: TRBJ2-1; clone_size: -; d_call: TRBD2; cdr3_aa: CASSQGSETSGYNEQFF; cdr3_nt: TGCGCCAGCAGCCAAGGATCGGAGACTAGCGGCTACAATGAGCAGTTCTTC
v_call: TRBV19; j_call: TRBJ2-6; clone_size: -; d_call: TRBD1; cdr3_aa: CASSPGTGFELSEANVLTF; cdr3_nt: TGTGCCAGCAGTCCCGGGACAGGGTTTGAGCTCTCTGAGGCCAACGTCCTGACTTTC
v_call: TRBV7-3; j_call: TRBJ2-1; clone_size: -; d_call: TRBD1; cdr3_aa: CASSLAGGYNEQFF; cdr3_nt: TGTGCCAGCAGCTTAGCAGGGGGTTACAATGAGCAGTTCTTC
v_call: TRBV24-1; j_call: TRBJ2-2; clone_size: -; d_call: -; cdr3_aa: CATAETGAPNTGELFF; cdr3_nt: TGTGCCACCGCTGAGACAGGAGCTCCGAACACCGGGGAGCTGTTTTTT
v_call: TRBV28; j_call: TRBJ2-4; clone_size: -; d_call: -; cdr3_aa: CASSLQGLSKNIQYF; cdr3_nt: TGTGCCAGCAGTCTGCAGGGGCTTAGCAAAAACATTCAGTACTTC
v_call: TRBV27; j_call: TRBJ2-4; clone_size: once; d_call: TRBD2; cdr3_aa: CASSFLGLARNIQYF; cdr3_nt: TGTGCCAGCAGTTTCCTCGGACTAGCGAGAAACATTCAGTACTTC
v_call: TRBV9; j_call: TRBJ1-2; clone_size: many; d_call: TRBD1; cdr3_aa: CASTGTGGTANYGYTF; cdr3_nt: TGTGCCAGCACCGGGACAGGGGGAACCGCTAACTATGGCTACACCTTC
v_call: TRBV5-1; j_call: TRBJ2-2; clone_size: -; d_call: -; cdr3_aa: CASSLVLYPTGELFF; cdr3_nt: TGCGCCAGCAGCTTAGTCCTATACCCTACCGGGGAGCTGTTTTTT
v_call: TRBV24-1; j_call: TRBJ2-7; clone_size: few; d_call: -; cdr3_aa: CATSDPTPPGEQYF; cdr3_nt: TGTGCCACCAGTGACCCAACCCCACCCGGGGAGCAGTACTTC
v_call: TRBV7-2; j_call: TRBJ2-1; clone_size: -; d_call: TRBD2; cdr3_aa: CASSWGGASYNEQFF; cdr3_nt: TGTGCCAGCAGCTGGGGGGGAGCCTCCTACAATGAGCAGTTCTTC
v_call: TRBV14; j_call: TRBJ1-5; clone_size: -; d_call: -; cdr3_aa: CASSPGNSNQPQHF; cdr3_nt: TGTGCCAGCAGCCCAGGGAATAGCAATCAGCCCCAGCATTTT
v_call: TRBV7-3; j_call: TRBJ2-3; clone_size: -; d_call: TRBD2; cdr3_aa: CASSLWGGLAEGGTDTQYF; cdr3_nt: TGTGCCAGCAGCTTATGGGGCGGACTAGCGGAGGGGGGCACAGATACGCAGTATTTT
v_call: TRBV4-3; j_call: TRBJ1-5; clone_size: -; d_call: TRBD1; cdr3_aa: CASSQDPWTGPPNQPQHF; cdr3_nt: TGCGCCAGCAGCCAAGATCCGTGGACAGGGCCCCCTAATCAGCCCCAGCATTTT
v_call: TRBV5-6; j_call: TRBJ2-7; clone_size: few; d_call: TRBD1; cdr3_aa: CASSSRDRFYEQYF; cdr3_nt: TGTGCCAGCAGCTCAAGGGACAGGTTCTACGAGCAGTACTTC
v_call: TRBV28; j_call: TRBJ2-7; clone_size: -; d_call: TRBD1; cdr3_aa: CASSSGTGGAYEQYF; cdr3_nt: TGTGCCAGCAGTTCGGGGACAGGGGGTGCTTACGAGCAGTACTTC
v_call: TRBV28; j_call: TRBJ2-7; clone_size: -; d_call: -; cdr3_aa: CASSFLSDRHSYEQYF; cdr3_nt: TGTGCCAGCAGTTTTTTGAGCGACAGGCACTCCTACGAGCAGTACTTC
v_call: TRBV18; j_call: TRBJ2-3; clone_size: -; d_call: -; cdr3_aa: CASSPPLNPTTDTQYF; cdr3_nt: TGTGCCAGCTCACCACCGCTGAATCCGACAACAGATACGCAGTATTTT
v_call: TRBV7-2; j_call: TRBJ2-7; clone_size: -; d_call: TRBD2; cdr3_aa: CASSGVASGSYEQYF; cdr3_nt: TGTGCCAGCAGCGGAGTCGCTAGCGGGAGCTACGAGCAGTACTTC
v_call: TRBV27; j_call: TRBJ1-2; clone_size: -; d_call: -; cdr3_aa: CASSLYGGANYGYTF; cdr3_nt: TGTGCCAGCAGTTTATATGGGGGCGCGAACTATGGCTACACCTTC
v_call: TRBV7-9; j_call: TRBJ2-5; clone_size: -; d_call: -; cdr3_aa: CASSLALWGGAETQYF; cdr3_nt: TGTGCCAGCAGCTTAGCCTTATGGGGGGGCGCGGAGACCCAGTACTTC
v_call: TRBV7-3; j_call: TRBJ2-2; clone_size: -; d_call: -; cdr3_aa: CASSPSLTSGELFF; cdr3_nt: TGTGCCAGCAGCCCCTCCCTGACTAGCGGGGAGCTGTTTTTT
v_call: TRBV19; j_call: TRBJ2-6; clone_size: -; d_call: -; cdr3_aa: CASSIGRTRDTSGANVLTF; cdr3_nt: TGTGCCAGTAGTATCGGACGGACACGAGATACCTCTGGGGCCAACGTCCTGACTTTC
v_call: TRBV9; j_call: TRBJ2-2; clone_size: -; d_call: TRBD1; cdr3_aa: CASNRDRGTGELFF; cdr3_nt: TGTGCCAGCAACCGGGACAGGGGGACCGGGGAGCTGTTTTTT
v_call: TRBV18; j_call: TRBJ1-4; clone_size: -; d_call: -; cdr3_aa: CASSPRTGLTNEKLFF; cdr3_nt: TGTGCCAGCTCACCCAGAACAGGGTTGACTAATGAAAAACTGTTTTTT
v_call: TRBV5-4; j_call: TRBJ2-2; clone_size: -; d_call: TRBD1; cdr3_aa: CASSFLQGDTGELFF; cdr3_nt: TGTGCCAGCAGCTTTTTACAGGGGGACACCGGGGAGCTGTTTTTT
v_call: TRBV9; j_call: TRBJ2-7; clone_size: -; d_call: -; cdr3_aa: CASSAGTSPYEQYF; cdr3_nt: TGTGCCAGCAGCGCCGGGACATCACCCTACGAGCAGTACTTC
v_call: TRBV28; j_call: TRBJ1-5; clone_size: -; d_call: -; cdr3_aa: CASSLSNRNQPQHF; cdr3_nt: TGTGCCAGCAGTTTGAGTAACAGGAATCAGCCCCAGCATTTT
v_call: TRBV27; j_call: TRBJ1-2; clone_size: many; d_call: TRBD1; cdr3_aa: CASSRGQGVGYTF; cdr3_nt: TGTGCCAGCTCGAGAGGGCAGGGGGTTGGCTACACCTTC
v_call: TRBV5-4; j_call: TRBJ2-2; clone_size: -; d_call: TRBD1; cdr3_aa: CASSPMDRGQAGELFF; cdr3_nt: TGTGCCAGCAGCCCGATGGACAGGGGGCAAGCCGGGGAGCTGTTTTTT
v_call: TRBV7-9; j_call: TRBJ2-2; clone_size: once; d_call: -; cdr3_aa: CSWGDNTGELFF; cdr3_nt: TGTTCCTGGGGGGATAACACCGGGGAGCTGTTTTTT
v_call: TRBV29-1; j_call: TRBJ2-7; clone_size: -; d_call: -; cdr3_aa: CSVEGLVYEQYF; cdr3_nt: TGCAGCGTTGAGGGACTTGTCTACGAGCAGTACTTC
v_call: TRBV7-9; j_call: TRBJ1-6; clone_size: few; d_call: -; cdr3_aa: CASSLTFFGQHNSPLHF; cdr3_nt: TGTGCCAGCAGCTTAACTTTTTTCGGACAGCATAATTCACCCCTCCACTTT
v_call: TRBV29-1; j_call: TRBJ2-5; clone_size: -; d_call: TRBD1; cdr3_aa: CSVVPRQGAGETQYF; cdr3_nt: TGCAGCGTTGTCCCTAGACAGGGGGCGGGGGAGACCCAGTACTTC
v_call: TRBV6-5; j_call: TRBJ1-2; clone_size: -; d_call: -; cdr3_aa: CASGQSRGINGYTF; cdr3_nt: TGTGCCAGCGGACAGTCCAGGGGAATCAATGGCTACACCTTC
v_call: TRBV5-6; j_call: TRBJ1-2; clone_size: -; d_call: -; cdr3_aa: CASTSGGRGLAGYTF; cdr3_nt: TGTGCCAGCACCTCAGGTGGGAGGGGTTTGGCTGGCTACACCTTC
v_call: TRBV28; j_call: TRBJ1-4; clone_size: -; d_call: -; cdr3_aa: CASSLGRNEKLFF; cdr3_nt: TGTGCCAGCAGTTTGGGCCGAAATGAAAAACTGTTTTTT
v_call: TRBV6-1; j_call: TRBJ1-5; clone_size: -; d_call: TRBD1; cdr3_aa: CASSDTGGFKPQHF; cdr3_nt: TGTGCCAGCAGTGATACAGGGGGCTTTAAGCCCCAGCATTTT
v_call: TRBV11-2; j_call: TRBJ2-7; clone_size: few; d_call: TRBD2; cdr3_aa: CASSSLVGLAGYEQYF; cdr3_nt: TGTGCCAGCAGCTCCTTGGTGGGACTAGCGGGATACGAGCAGTACTTC
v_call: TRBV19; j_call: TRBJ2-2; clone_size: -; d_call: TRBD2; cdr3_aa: CASSIIAGTNTGELFF; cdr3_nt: TGTGCCAGTAGTATCATAGCGGGGACGAACACCGGGGAGCTGTTTTTT
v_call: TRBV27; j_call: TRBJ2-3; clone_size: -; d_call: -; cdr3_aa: CASSLFRGTSTDTQYF; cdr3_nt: TGTGCCAGCAGTTTATTCCGCGGGACTAGCACAGATACGCAGTATTTT
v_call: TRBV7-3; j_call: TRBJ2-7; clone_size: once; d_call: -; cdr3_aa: CASSLRPPMRGGYEQYF; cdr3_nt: TGTGCCAGCAGCTTAAGGCCCCCGATGAGGGGGGGATACGAGCAGTACTTC
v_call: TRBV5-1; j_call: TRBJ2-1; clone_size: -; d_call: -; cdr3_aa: CASSLAMGATPSYNEQFF; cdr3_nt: TGCGCCAGCAGCTTGGCGATGGGAGCCACCCCGTCCTACAATGAGCAGTTCTTC
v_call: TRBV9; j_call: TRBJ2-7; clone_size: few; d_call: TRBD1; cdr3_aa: CASSPRGGTGDSEQYF; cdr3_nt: TGTGCCAGCAGCCCAAGAGGCGGGACAGGGGATTCCGAGCAGTACTTC
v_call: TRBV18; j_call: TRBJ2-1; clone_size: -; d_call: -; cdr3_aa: CASSRGGNNEQFF; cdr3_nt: TGTGCCAGCTCCCGTGGCGGGAACAATGAGCAGTTCTTC
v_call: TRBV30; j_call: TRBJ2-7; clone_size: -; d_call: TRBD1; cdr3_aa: CAWSVFRGDRGSDEQYF; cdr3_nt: TGTGCCTGGAGTGTATTTCGGGGGGACAGGGGATCAGACGAGCAGTACTTC
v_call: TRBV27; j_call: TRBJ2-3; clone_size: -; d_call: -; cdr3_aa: CATALIEAADTQYF; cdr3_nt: TGTGCCACCGCCCTCATAGAGGCCGCAGATACGCAGTATTTT
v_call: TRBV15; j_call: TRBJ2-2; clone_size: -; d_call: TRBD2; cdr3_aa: CATSRLAGGNTGELFF; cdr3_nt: TGTGCCACCAGCAGGCTAGCGGGGGGGAACACCGGGGAGCTGTTTTTT
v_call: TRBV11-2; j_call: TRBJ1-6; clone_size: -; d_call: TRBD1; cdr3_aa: CASRARQGGYNSPLHF; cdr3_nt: TGTGCCAGCAGGGCGAGACAGGGAGGTTATAATTCACCCCTCCACTTT
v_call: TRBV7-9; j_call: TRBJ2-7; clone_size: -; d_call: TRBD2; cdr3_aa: CASSYPMTSGRAVDEQYF; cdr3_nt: TGTGCCAGCAGCTACCCAATGACGAGCGGGAGGGCCGTCGACGAGCAGTACTTC
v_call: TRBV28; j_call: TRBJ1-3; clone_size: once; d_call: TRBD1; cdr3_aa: CASRNRGNSGNTIYF; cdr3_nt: TGTGCCAGCAGGAACAGGGGAAACTCTGGAAACACCATATATTTT
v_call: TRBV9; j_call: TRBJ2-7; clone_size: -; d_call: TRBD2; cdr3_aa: CASSVGGSGGYEQYF; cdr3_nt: TGTGCCAGCAGCGTAGGCGGTAGCGGGGGCTACGAGCAGTACTTC
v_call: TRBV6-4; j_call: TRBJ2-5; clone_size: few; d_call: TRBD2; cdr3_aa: CASSQTSGRGAQYF; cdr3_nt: TGTGCCAGCAGCCAGACTAGCGGGAGAGGGGCCCAGTACTTC